The 17 T cell receptor beta chains given below trace back to one sample, sequenced in a study of blood T cells in healthy people across ages. A second PCR of about 7 to 12 cycles used a sample-barcoded 5' primer and a J-beta primer mix. TCRdb analysed the 5' RACE reads with MiXCR anew, one entry per CDR3 protein. The data show about 930,000 distinct CDR3 sequences, 25% to 35% seen once. The same specimen was also included in a second study, on T cells of mothers and their children.

The sample taken for sequencing was blood. The origin of the receptors is a woman in her forties in good health.

As for this clonotype: The junction differs from germline at one of its ends, possibly a read error. The genes are TRBV9 and TRBJ1-2; TRBD1 might be the D (5 bases). Looked up from germline, CDR1 is SGDLS and CDR2 is YYNGEE. The CDR3 has 15 amino acids. DNA for the CDR3: TGTGTCAGCAGCGTAGGGGAGGGACGGACCTATGGCTACACCTTC. It translates to CVSSVGEGRTYGYTF.

This rearrangement joins TRBV5-1 to TRBJ2-7; 9 bases are shared with TRBD2. Looked up from germline, CDR1 is SGHRS and CDR2 is YFSETQ. J lost 2 bases, V lost 10 bases, and 10 bases had no gene match. CDR3 length: 14 residues. CDR3 in amino acids: CAAIRRGGPYEQYF. The CDR3 DNA is TGCGCCGCCATCCGGCGGGGGGGACCCTACGAGCAGTACTTC.

This clonotype was seen repeatedly, ten times or more. One base away lies a much larger clone, so this may be a sequencing read error. The chain is built from TRBV5-6 and TRBJ1-2, with no clear D. There are 15 residues in the CDR3. V was pared by 0 bases and J by 8 bases, with 17 bases between. Germline loops: CDR1 SGHDT, CDR2 YYEEEE. Written as DNA, the CDR3 is TGTGCCAGCAGCTTGGGAGTTCCGGGATCGGGCGGCTACACCTTC. Its protein product is CASSLGVPGSGGYTF.

At least ten counts were recorded for this clonotype. Here the CDR3 DNA reads TGCAGCGCCCAGGTCAGCTCCTACAATGAGCAGTTCTTC. This encodes CSAQVSSYNEQFF. The chain carries TRBV29-1 and TRBJ2-1, with unresolved D. Trimming removed 7 bases from V and 0 bases from J, with 10 bases in between. Germline CDR1 SQVTM, CDR2 ANQGSEA. The CDR3 covers 13 residues.

The CDR3, as DNA: TGCAGTGCTAGAGATGCGGCAGGGAGGGACTATGGCTACACCTTC. Its translation: CSARDAAGRDYGYTF. The rearrangement joins TRBV20-1 to TRBJ1-2; weak D call: TRBD1 (5 bases). CDR1 DFQATT and CDR2 SNEGSKA come from the germline V gene (reference sequence). The CDR3 runs 15 residues. V lost 0 bases and J lost 3, with 14 bases in between.

The rearrangement joins TRBV12-3 or TRBV12-4 to TRBJ1-2; no reliable D call. This CDR3 is 12 amino acids long. Trimming stripped 8 bases from V and 7 bases from J, with 14 bases between. The CDR3: CASGEAVCGYTF. CDR3 DNA sequence: TGTGCCAGCGGTGAGGCAGTCTGTGGCTACACCTTC.

This clonotype came up a few times. A much more abundant neighbour one base away suggests this may be a read error. V and J are TRBV9 and TRBJ2-1; maybe TRBD2 (7 bases). The J call may be faulty, since TRBJ2-7 better matches the DNA end. The CDR3 spans 15 residues. The germline V gene encodes CDR1 SGDLS and CDR2 YYNGEE. In DNA, the CDR3 is TGTGCCAGCAGCTCCACGGCGGGGGCCTACAATGAGCAGTACTTC. Amino acid sequence: CASSSTAGAYNEQYF.

This clonotype was detected only once. The chain links TRBV3-1 to TRBJ2-1; 13 bases line up with TRBD2. The CDR3 contains 14 residues. Germline CDR1 and CDR2: LGHDT and YNNKEL (reference sequence). The trim removed 4 bases at V and 10 bases at J, leaving 4 bases unmatched. This CDR3 reads CASSPTSGGPEQFF. The CDR3 DNA reads as TGTGCCAGCAGCCCGACTAGCGGGGGGCCAGAGCAGTTCTTC.

The sample holds a few counts of this clonotype. This sequence joins TRBV18 and TRBJ1-1; D is unclear. The CDR3 is made up of 13 amino acids. Germline assignment: CDR1 KGHSH and CDR2 LQKENI. Trimming shortened V by 6 bases and J by 5 bases, and 13 bases separated the two germline ends. CDR3 protein: CASSPIGGTEAFF. The CDR3 DNA reads TGTGCCAGCTCGCCTATTGGAGGAACTGAAGCTTTCTTT. Complete variable domain (other parts from reference TRBV18 and TRBJ1-1): NAGVMQNPRHLVRRRGQEARLRCSPMKGHSHVYWYRQLPEEGLKFMVYLQKENIIDESGMPKERFSAEFPKEGPSILRIQQVVRGDSAAYFCASSPIGGTEAFFGQGTRLTVV.

V usage is TRBV20-1 and J usage is TRBJ2-7; perhaps TRBD1 as D (7 bases). Trimming removed 0 bases from V and 7 bases from J, with 19 bases in between. Germline values: CDR1 DFQATT, CDR2 SNEGSKA (reference sequence). The CDR3 extends over 15 amino acids. CDR3 bases: TGCAGTGCTAGAGATCCCCAGGGGGGTCTGAATGAGCAGTACTTC. Protein sequence: CSARDPQGGLNEQYF.

This clonotype was counted at least ten times. The chain combines TRBV9 with TRBJ2-1; D is unresolved. Trimming cost V 3 bases and J 5 bases, with 12 bases left between them. The CDR3 is 14 amino acids. In germline, CDR1 is SGDLS, CDR2 YYNGEE. The DNA of the CDR3 is TGTGCCAGCAGCGCCCGGACCACCAACAATGAGCAGTTCTTC. Amino acids: CASSARTTNNEQFF.

This clonotype was counted between two and nine times. This sequence joins TRBV12-3 or TRBV12-4 and TRBJ2-4, with TRBD1 matching over 8 bases. The CDR3 extends over 16 amino acids. V gave up 6 bases and J gave up 1 base; unmatched junction bases: 8. Here the CDR3 reads CASSAAGGVAKNIQYF. In DNA, the CDR3 is TGTGCCAGCAGCGCCGCAGGGGGCGTTGCCAAAAACATTCAGTACTTC.

This rearrangement joins TRBV15 to TRBJ2-3, with TRBD2 identical over 7 bases. Germline loops: CDR1 LNHNV, CDR2 YYDKDF (reference sequence). This CDR3 has 14 amino acids. V lost 4 bases, J lost 2 bases, and 3 bases stayed unmatched. Written as DNA, the CDR3 is TGTGCCACCAGCACCGGGGGGACCACAGATACGCAGTATTTT. This codes for CATSTGGTTDTQYF.

J is TRBJ2-2 and V is TRBV10-3, with a weak D call TRBD2 (6 bases). Looked up from germline, CDR1 is ENHRY and CDR2 is SYGVKD. With 4 bases removed from V and 2 bases from J, the gap between germline ends came to 14 bases. CDR3 size: 16 residues. The CDR3 nucleotides read TGTGCCATCAGTGGGTCCGGGACTGGAAACACCGGGGAGCTGTTTTTT. Protein product: CAISGSGTGNTGELFF.

The rearrangement uses TRBV12-3 or TRBV12-4 and TRBJ1-6; 7 positions agree with TRBD1. This CDR3 spans 14 amino acids. Losses at the gene ends were 6 bases for V and 7 bases for J; bases not matched to a gene: 6. The CDR3 DNA reads as TGTGCCAGCAGGCTAGGGGGCGCGAATTCACCCCTCCACTTT. It yields the protein CASRLGGANSPLHF.

V and J are TRBV7-9 and TRBJ1-4; D not certain. From germline, CDR1 is SEHNR and CDR2 FQNEAQ (reference sequence). V was pared by 4 bases and J by 5 bases, with 14 bases between. There are 15 residues in the CDR3. The CDR3 DNA follows: TGTGCCAGCAGCTCCCTGACGGCTGCCAATGAAAAACTGTTTTTT. It specifies CASSSLTAANEKLFF. Variable domain in full (rest from reference TRBV7-9 and TRBJ1-4): DTGVSQNPRHKITKRGQNVTFRCDPISEHNRLYWYRQTLGQGPEFLTYFQNEAQLEKSRLLSDRFSAERPKGSFSTLEIQRTEQGDSAMYLCASSSLTAANEKLFFGSGTQLSVL.

The chain carries TRBV4-1 and TRBJ1-5; D might be TRBD1 (5 bases). V gave up 7 bases and J gave up 6 bases, with 22 bases separating them. The CDR3 consists of 16 residues. Germline V CDR1 and CDR2: MGHRA, YSYEKL. DNA for the CDR3: TGCGCCAGCAACCCTGGGGACGGGCGGTGGGCTCAGCCCCAGCATTTT. Encoded protein: CASNPGDGRWAQPQHF.